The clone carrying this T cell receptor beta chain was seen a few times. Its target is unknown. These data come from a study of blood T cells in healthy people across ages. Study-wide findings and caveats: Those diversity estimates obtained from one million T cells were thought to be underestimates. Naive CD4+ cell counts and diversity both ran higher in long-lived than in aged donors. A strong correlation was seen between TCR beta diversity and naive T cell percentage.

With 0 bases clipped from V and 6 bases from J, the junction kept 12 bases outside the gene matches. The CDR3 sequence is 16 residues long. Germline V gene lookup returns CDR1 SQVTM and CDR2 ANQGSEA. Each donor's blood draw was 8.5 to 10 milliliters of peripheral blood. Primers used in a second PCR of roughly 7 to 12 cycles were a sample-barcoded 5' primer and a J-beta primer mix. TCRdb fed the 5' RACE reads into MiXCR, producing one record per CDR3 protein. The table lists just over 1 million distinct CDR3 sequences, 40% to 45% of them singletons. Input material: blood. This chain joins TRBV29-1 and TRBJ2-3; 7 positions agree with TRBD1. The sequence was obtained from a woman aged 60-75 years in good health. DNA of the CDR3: TGCAGCGTTGAAGATGGGGCAGGGGGATTCTCCGATACGCAGTATTTT. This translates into CSVEDGAGGFSDTQYF.